Each of the 17 T cell receptor beta chains below was sequenced from the same sample in a study of Ad26.COV2.S vaccination and SARS-CoV-2 variants. Using immunoSEQ multiplex PCR, the repertoire was profiled, and TCRdb retains in-frame clones only, with some absent. The table records roughly 460,000 clones, around 89% of them present only once. Treatment defined: around 19 received Ad26.COV2.S at low or high dose, single or two shots; roughly 5 received placebo; per-sample allocation not given. The investigators took samples on day 63 after the first vaccine or placebo injection. The source was peripheral blood, collected in a trial of Ad26.COV2.S vaccine versus placebo. The receptor set was obtained from a person between 18 and 60 years old who received the Ad26.COV2.S COVID-19 vaccine or a placebo.

This clone was seen a single time. V usage is TRBV14 and J usage is TRBJ1-1, with a tentative D call TRBD1 (5 bases). The CDR3 contains 15 residues. Trimming removed 1 base at V and 2 bases at J, with 11 bases between. Germline-derived CDR1 and CDR2 are SGHDN and FVKESK. This CDR3 reads CASSQVAGGNTEAFF. The CDR3 region has the DNA TGTGCCAGCAGCCAAGTCGCGGGGGGTAACACTGAAGCTTTCTTT.

The chain couples TRBV29-1 to TRBJ2-5; perhaps TRBD1 as D (6 bases). Germline lookup yields CDR1 SQVTM and CDR2 ANQGSEA. The CDR3 extends over 12 amino acids. V dropped 4 bases and J dropped 3 bases, with 9 bases sitting between them. The CDR3 coding sequence is TGCAGCGTTGGTGGACAGAAAGAGACCCAGTACTTC. Its translation is CSVGGQKETQYF.

The chain links TRBV6-6 to TRBJ1-5; D is unresolved. With 6 bases removed from V and 4 bases from J, the gap between germline ends came to 13 bases. Looked up from germline, CDR1 is MNHNY and CDR2 is SVGAGI (reference sequence). The CDR3 consists of 14 residues. The CDR3 loop is CASSYTSINQPQHF. The CDR3 DNA reads TGTGCCAGCAGCTATACCTCCATAAATCAGCCCCAGCATTTT.

V and J are TRBV2 and TRBJ2-7, with a possible D match to TRBD1 (6 bases). The CDR3 extends over 14 amino acids. Trimming took off 3 bases at V and 3 bases at J, with 12 bases between the two ends. Germline V gene lookup returns CDR1 SNHLY and CDR2 FYNNEI. The CDR3 DNA reads TGTGCCAGCAGTGAGCAGGGGCTGGACTACGAGCAGTACTTC. Its protein is CASSEQGLDYEQYF.

This clone has just one count. The rearrangement uses TRBV7-2 and TRBJ1-5; D ambiguous. CDR1 is SGHTA and CDR2 is FQGNSA in the germline V gene. This CDR3 spans 15 amino acids. The V gene lost 1 base and the J gene lost 0 bases, with 7 bases spanning the gap. The CDR3 coding sequence is TGTGCCAGCAGCTTAGACCGCTATAGCAATCAGCCCCAGCATTTT. This translates into CASSLDRYSNQPQHF.

The rearrangement joins TRBV29-1 to TRBJ2-2, with D perhaps matching TRBD1 or TRBD2 (5 bases each). The CDR3 contains 13 residues. Per the germline V gene, CDR1 is SQVTM and CDR2 is ANQGSEA. V shed 4 bases and J shed 6 bases, with 12 bases lying between them. CDR3 sequence reads: CSVVVGTAGELFF. CDR3 sequence (DNA): TGCAGCGTTGTAGTAGGGACGGCCGGGGAGCTGTTTTTT.

A single count supports this clone. V gene TRBV7-9 combines with J gene TRBJ1-2, with D unclear. Germline CDR1 is SEHNR and CDR2 is FQNEAQ (reference sequence). The V end lost 5 bases, the J end lost 0 bases, and 10 bases lay between the germline ends. The CDR3 runs 14 residues. As DNA, the CDR3 is TGTGCCAGCAGCCAGAGCGGTCCTAACTATGGCTACACCTTC. Translation gives CASSQSGPNYGYTF.

The chain uses TRBV6-4 and TRBJ2-3; 10 positions agree with TRBD2. Trimming took 6 bases from V and 3 from J; bases not matched to a gene: 6. Germline V CDR1 and CDR2: MRHNA, SNTAGT. The CDR3 spans 15 residues. The CDR3 DNA sequence: TGTGCCAGCAGCGCTCTAGCGGGAGATACAGATACGCAGTATTTT. Residues: CASSALAGDTDTQYF.

V usage is TRBV7-9 and J usage is TRBJ2-1, with D maybe TRBD1 (6 bases). This CDR3 region has 13 residues. The V end was cut by 6 bases, the J end by 6 bases, with 12 bases between. The germline CDR1 and CDR2 sequences are SEHNR and FQNEAQ (reference sequence). CDR3 residues: CASRPGRGNEQFF. DNA for the CDR3: TGTGCCAGCAGGCCTGGCAGGGGCAATGAGCAGTTCTTC.

The chain recombines TRBV12-3 or TRBV12-4 with TRBJ1-1; D is uncertain. CDR3 length: 13 amino acids. V was shortened by 5 bases and J by 5 bases, with 12 bases between the two germline ends. CDR3 bases: TGTGCCAGCAGTCCAGATCGCCGGACTGAAGCTTTCTTT. Protein: CASSPDRRTEAFF.

V and J are TRBV27 and TRBJ1-1; a weak D match, TRBD1 (6 bases). Germline V gives CDR1 MNHEY, CDR2 SMNVEV (reference sequence). The CDR3 covers 13 residues. V shed 3 bases and J shed 8 bases, with 13 bases lying between them. The CDR3 is CASSLDTGTEAFF. The CDR3 bases are TGTGCCAGCAGTTTGGATACCGGGACAGAAGCTTTCTTT.

The chain carries TRBV5-1 and TRBJ2-6; 7 bases agree with TRBD1. Looked up from germline, CDR1 is SGHRS and CDR2 is YFSETQ. The CDR3 is 17 amino acids. V shed 5 bases, J shed 3 bases, and the junction held 11 bases outside the gene matches. This CDR3 reads CASRRRQGSYGANVLTF. CDR3 nucleotide sequence: TGCGCCAGCAGACGAAGACAGGGTTCGTATGGGGCCAACGTCCTGACTTTC.

The genes are TRBV5-1 and TRBJ1-6; D gene unclear. V gave up 0 bases and J gave up 4 bases, with 8 bases separating them. The CDR3 spans 15 residues. CDR1 and CDR2 from the germline V gene are SGHRS and YFSETQ. The CDR3 nucleotides read TGCGCCAGCAGCTTGGGAGGCAGTTATAATTCACCCCTCCACTTT. This translates into CASSLGGSYNSPLHF.

A word on this clone: The same CDR3 also results from other DNA sequences found in this sample. V usage is TRBV5-4 and J usage is TRBJ1-2; D possibly corresponds to TRBD1 (5 bases). The length of the CDR3 is 15 residues. The V end lost 0 bases, the J end lost 1 base, and 10 bases lay between the germline ends. The germline V gene has CDR1 SGHNT and CDR2 YYREEE (reference sequence). The chain's CDR3 is CASSLGGQGNYGYTF. The CDR3 DNA sequence: TGTGCCAGCAGCTTGGGCGGGCAGGGTAACTATGGCTACACCTTC.

The CDR3 is CASTHAGSSYNEQFF. The DNA for the CDR3 is TGTGCCAGCACCCATGCCGGGAGCTCCTACAATGAGCAGTTCTTC. The rearrangement uses TRBV5-6 and TRBJ2-1; D is perhaps TRBD2 (6 bases). Per the germline V gene, CDR1 is SGHDT and CDR2 is YYEEEE. The CDR3 runs 15 residues. The V and J ends lost 6 bases and 0 bases respectively, with 13 bases between them.

The V and J genes are TRBV29-1 and TRBJ1-1, with a tentative D call TRBD1 (5 bases). The CDR3 is made up of 14 amino acids. Germline CDR1 reads SQVTM; CDR2 reads ANQGSEA. V lost 5 bases to trimming and J lost 5 bases, with 18 bases between them. Here the CDR3 DNA reads TGCAGCGTTCGTTCAGGGAGGGCGGGGACTGAAGCTTTCTTT. This codes for CSVRSGRAGTEAFF.

The chain combines TRBV5-4 with TRBJ2-3; D perhaps matches TRBD2 (5 bases). Deletions cut 0 bases from V and 2 bases from J, with 16 bases between. This CDR3 is built from 17 residues. CDR1 and CDR2 (germline): SGHNT, YYREEE (reference sequence). CDR3 bases: TGTGCCAGCAGCTTGGCCCGGCTGAGCGGCCACACAGATACGCAGTATTTT. This codes for CASSLARLSGHTDTQYF.